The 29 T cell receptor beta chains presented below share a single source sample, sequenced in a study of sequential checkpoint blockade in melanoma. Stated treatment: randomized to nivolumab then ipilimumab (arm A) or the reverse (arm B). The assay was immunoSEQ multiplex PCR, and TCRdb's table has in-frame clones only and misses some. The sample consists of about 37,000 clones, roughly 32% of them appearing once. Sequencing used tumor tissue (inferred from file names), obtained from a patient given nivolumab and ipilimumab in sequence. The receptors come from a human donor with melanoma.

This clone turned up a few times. The CDR3 region is CASSPDLTGELFF. The CDR3 DNA follows: TGTGCCAGCAGCCCGGACCTCACCGGGGAGCTGTTTTTT. This rearrangement joins TRBV7-1 to TRBJ2-2, with unresolved D. Being an ORF, TRBV7-1 has a function that is uncertain. Between the trimmed V and J ends, which lost 5 bases and 4 bases, there was a span of 8 bases. The CDR3 runs 13 residues.

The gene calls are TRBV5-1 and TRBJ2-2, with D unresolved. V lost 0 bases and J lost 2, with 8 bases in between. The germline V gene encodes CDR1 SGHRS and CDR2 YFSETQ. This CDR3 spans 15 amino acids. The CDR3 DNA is TGCGCCAGCAGCTTGGTGGCGAGTAACACCGGGGAGCTGTTTTTT. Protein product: CASSLVASNTGELFF.

The CDR3 coding sequence is TGCGCCAGCAGCTCGCTTCAGGAGGGAAGTGGCTACACCTTC. This codes for CASSSLQEGSGYTF. The J gene is TRBJ1-2, the V gene TRBV5-1; D uncertain. V shed 3 bases and J shed 7 bases, with 16 bases lying between them. Looked up from germline, CDR1 is SGHRS and CDR2 is YFSETQ. The CDR3 extends over 14 amino acids.

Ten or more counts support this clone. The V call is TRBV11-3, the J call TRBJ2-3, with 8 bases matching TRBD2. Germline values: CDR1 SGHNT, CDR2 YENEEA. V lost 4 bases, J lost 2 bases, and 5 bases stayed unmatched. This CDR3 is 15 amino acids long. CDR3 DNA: TGTGCCAGCAGCTCTAGCGGGCCTTACACAGATACGCAGTATTTT. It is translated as CASSSSGPYTDTQYF.

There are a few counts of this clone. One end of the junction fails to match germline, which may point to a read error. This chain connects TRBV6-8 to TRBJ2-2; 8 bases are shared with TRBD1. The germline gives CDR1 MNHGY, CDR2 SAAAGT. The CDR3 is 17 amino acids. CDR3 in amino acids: CAISARQGTSNTGELFF. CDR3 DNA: TGTGCCATCAGTGCCCGACAGGGGACTTCGAACACCGGGGAGCTGTTTTTT.

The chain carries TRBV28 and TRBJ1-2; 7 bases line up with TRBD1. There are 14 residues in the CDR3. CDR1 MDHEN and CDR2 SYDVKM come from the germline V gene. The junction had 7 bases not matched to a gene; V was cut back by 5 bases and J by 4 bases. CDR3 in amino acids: CASSPRTGLYGYTF. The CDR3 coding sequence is TGTGCCAGCAGTCCGCGGACAGGACTCTATGGCTACACCTTC.

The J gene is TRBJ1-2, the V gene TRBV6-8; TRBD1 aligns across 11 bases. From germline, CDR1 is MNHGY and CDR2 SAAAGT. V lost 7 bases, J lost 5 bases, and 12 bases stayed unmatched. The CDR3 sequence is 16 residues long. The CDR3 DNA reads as TGTGCCAGCACCAATCGAGGGACAGGGGGTTTTTATGGCTACACCTTC. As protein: CASTNRGTGGFYGYTF.

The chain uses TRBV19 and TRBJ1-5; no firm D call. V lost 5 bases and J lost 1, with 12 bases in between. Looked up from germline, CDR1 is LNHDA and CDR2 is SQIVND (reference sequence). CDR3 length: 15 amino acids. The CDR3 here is CASSPHGESNQPQHF. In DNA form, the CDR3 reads TGTGCCAGTAGTCCCCACGGAGAAAGCAATCAGCCCCAGCATTTT.

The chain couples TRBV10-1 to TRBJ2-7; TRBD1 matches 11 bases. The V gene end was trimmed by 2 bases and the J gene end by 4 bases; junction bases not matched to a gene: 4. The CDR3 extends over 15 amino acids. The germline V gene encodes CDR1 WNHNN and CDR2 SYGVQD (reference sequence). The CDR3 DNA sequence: TGCGCCAGCAGTGAGGGGGGGACAGGGGGTTACGAGCAGTACTTC. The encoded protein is CASSEGGTGGYEQYF.

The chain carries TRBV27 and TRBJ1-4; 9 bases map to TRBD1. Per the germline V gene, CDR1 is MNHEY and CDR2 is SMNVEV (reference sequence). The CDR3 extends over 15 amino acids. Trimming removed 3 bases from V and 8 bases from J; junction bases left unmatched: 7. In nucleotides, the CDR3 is TGTGCCAGCAGTTTCGGACAGGGGTTAAGAGAAAAACTGTTTTTT. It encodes CASSFGQGLREKLFF.

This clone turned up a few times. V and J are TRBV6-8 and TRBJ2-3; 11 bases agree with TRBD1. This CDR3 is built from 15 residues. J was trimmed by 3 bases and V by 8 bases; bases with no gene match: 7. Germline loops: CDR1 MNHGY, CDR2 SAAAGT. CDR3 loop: CASHLGTGGTDTQYF. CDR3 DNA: TGTGCCAGCCACCTGGGGACAGGGGGTACAGATACGCAGTATTTT.

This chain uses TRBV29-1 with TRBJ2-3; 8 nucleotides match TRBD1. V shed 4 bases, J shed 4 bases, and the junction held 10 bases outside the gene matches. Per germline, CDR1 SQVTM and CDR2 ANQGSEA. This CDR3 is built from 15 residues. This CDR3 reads CSVVHGQGFSDTQYF. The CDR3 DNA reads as TGCAGCGTTGTGCACGGACAGGGATTTTCAGATACGCAGTATTTT.

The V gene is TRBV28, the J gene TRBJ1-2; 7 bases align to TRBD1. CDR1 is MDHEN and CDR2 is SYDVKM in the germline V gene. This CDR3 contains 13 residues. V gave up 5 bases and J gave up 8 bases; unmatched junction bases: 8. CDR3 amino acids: CASSKRGLRGYTF. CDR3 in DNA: TGTGCCAGCAGTAAAAGGGGGCTGAGAGGCTACACCTTC.

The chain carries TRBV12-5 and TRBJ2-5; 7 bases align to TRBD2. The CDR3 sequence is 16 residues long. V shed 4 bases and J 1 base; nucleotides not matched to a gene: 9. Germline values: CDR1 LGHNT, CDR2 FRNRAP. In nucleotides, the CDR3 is TGTGCTAGTGGTTGGGGGGGAGGACCCACCCAAGAGACCCAGTACTTC. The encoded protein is CASGWGGGPTQETQYF.

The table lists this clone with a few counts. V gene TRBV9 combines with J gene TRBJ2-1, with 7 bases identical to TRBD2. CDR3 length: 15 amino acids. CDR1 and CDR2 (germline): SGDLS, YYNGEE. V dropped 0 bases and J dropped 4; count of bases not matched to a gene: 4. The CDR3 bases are TGTGCCAGCAGCGTAGTTGGCGGGGGATACAATGAGCAGTTCTTC. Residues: CASSVVGGGYNEQFF. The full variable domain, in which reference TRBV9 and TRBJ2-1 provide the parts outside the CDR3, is DSGVTQTPKHLITATGQRVTLRCSPRSGDLSVYWYQQSLDQGLQFLIQYYNGEERAKGNILERFSAQQFPDLHSELNLSSLELGDSALYFCASSVVGGGYNEQFFGPGTRLTVL.

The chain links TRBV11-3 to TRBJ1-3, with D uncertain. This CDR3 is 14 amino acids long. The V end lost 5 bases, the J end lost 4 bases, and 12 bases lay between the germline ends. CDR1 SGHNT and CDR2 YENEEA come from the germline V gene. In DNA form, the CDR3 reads TGTGCCAGCAGCAGAGGGCCTCAAGGAAACACCATATATTTT. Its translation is CASSRGPQGNTIYF.

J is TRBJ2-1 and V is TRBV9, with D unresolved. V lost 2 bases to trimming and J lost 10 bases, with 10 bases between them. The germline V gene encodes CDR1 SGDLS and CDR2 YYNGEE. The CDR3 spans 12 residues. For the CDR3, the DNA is TGTGCCAGCAGCGTCTCCTCCGGGGAGCAGTTCTTC. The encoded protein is CASSVSSGEQFF. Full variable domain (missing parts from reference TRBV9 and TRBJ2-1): DSGVTQTPKHLITATGQRVTLRCSPRSGDLSVYWYQQSLDQGLQFLIQYYNGEERAKGNILERFSAQQFPDLHSELNLSSLELGDSALYFCASSVSSGEQFFGPGTRLTVL.

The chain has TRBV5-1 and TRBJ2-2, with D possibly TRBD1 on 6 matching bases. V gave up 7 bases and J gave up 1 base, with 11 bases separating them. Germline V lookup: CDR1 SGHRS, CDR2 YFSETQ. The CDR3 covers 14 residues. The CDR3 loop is CASAETGNTGELFF. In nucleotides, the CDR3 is TGCGCCAGCGCGGAGACAGGGAACACCGGGGAGCTGTTTTTT.

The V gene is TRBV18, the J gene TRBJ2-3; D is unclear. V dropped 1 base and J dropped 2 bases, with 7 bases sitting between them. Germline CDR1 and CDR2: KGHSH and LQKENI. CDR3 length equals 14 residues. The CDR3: CASSPQGATDTQYF. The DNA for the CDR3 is TGTGCCAGCTCACCACAAGGCGCCACAGATACGCAGTATTTT.

CDR3 sequence reads: CSTGTSGRGDTQYF. The CDR3 coding sequence is TGCAGCACAGGGACTAGCGGGAGAGGAGATACGCAGTATTTT. This chain joins TRBV29-1 and TRBJ2-3, with 14 bases lining up with TRBD2. This CDR3 has 14 amino acids. V gave up 8 bases and J gave up 5 bases; unmatched junction bases: 6. Per germline, CDR1 SQVTM and CDR2 ANQGSEA.

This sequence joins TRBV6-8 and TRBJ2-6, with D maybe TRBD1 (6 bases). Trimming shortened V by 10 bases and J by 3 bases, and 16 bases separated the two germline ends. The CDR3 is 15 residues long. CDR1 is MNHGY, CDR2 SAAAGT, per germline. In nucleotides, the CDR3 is TGTGCCATCAGATACACAGGGAGTGGGGCCAACGTCCTGACTTTC. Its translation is CAIRYTGSGANVLTF.

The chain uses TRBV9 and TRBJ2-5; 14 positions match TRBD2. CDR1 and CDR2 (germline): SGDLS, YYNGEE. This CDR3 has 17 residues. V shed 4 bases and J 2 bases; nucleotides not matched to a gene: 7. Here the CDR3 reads CASSPGTSGGRQETQYF. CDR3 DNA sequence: TGTGCCAGCAGCCCTGGGACTAGCGGGGGACGGCAAGAGACCCAGTACTTC.

The CDR3 region has the DNA TGTGCCATGAGAAACGGGGGGAACACTGAAGCTTTCTTT. It is translated as CAMRNGGNTEAFF. V is TRBV6-8 and J is TRBJ1-1, with D maybe TRBD1 (5 bases). CDR3 length: 13 amino acids. The V end lost 10 bases, the J end lost 1 base, and 13 bases lay between the germline ends. Germline assignment: CDR1 MNHGY and CDR2 SAAAGT.

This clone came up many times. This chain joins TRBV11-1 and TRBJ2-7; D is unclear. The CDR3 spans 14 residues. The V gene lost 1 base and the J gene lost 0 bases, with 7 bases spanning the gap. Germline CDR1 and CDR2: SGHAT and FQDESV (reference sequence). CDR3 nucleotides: TGTGCCAGCAGCTTAGGCGCCACCTCCTACGAGCAGTACTTC. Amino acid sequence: CASSLGATSYEQYF.

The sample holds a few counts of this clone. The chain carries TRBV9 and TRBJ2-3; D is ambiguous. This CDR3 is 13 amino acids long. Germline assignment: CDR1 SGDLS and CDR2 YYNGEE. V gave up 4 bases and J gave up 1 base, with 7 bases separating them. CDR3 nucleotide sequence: TGTGCCAGCAGCCCCTTCGGCACAGATACGCAGTATTTT. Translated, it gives CASSPFGTDTQYF.

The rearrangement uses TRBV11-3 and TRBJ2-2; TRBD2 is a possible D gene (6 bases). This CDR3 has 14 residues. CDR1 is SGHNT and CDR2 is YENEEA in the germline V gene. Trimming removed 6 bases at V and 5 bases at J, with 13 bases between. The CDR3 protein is CASRIMGGTGELFF. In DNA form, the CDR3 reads TGTGCCAGCAGAATTATGGGGGGAACCGGGGAGCTGTTTTTT.

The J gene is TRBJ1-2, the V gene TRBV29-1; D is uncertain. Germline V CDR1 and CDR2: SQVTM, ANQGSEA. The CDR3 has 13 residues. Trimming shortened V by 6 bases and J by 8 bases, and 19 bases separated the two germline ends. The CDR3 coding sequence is TGCAGCGTCATAATTGGACCAGGAGGGGGCTACACCTTC. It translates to CSVIIGPGGGYTF.

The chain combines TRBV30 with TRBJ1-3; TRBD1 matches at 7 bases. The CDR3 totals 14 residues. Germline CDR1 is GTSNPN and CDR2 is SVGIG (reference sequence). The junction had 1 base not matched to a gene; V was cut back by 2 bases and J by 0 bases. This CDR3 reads CAWSSGGSGNTIYF. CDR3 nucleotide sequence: TGTGCCTGGAGTTCAGGGGGCTCTGGAAACACCATATATTTT.

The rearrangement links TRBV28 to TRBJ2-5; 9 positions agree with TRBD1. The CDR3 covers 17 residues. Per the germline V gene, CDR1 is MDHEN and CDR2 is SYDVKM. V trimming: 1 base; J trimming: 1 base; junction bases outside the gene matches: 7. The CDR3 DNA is TGTGCCAGCAGTTTATCTGGGACAGGGAATTCCCAAGAGACCCAGTACTTC. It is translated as CASSLSGTGNSQETQYF.